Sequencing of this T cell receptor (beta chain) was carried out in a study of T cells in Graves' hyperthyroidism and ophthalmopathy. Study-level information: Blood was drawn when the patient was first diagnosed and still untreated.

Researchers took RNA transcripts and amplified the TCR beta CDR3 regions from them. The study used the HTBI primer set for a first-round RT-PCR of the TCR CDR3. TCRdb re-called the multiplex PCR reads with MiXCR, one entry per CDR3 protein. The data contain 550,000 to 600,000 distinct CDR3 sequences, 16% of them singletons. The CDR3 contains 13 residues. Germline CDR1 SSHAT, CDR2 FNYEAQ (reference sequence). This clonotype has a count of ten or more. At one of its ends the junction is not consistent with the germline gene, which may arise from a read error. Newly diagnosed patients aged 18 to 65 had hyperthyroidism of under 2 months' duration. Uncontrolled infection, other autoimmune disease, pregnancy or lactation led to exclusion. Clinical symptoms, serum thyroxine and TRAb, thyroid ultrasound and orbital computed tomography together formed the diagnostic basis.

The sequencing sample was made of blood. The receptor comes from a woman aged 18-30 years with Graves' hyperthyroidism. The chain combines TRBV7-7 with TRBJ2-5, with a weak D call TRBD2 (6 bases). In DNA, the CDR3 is TGTGCTAGCAGCGGAGGGTTAGGGGAGACCCAGTACTTC. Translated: CASSGGLGETQYF.